Reported below is one TCR beta chain. Its antigen is not known. There are 14 residues in the CDR3. Per the germline V gene, CDR1 is SGHTA and CDR2 is FQGNSA. V lost 3 bases and J lost 5, with 13 bases in between. This specimen belongs to a study of CD8+CD57+ T cells in acquired aplastic anemia. Study-wide context: Quantities of DNA derived from sorted CD4+ and CD8+ cells averaged approximately 3 ug. An average of about 9.8 million reads for CD4+ cells was obtained from healthy donors. Study-level results: Overlapping CD8+ CDR3 repertoires of patients and controls contained under 35 shared sequences.

TCR beta VDJ combinations and CDR3 sequences were profiled from genomic DNA. TCRdb passed the reads through MiXCR, listing each CDR3 protein once. This table has 190,000 or so distinct CDR3 sequences, 61% appearing once. Sequencing used sorted CD4+, CD8+, or CD8+CD57+ T cells (not recorded which) from PBMCs. The rearrangement links TRBV7-2 to TRBJ2-5; no clear D. The receptor's source is a human donor in good health. CDR3 residues: CASSFGSVRETQYF. The DNA of the CDR3 is TGTGCCAGCAGCTTTGGGTCCGTCCGGGAGACCCAGTACTTC.